Below are 25 T cell receptor beta chains sequenced from a single sample in a study of OX40 agonist ivuxolimab in advanced cancers. Produced via immunoSEQ multiplex PCR; TCRdb's table is partial and in-frame only. This table has some 94,000 clones, more than 85% appearing once. The material was CD4+ or CD8+ T cells sorted from blood, obtained in a trial of the OX40 agonist ivuxolimab. The receptors here all came from an adult with an advanced solid tumor such as melanoma, head and neck, liver or kidney cancer.

The V and J genes are TRBV27 and TRBJ1-1; 8 bases align to TRBD1. From germline, CDR1 is MNHEY and CDR2 SMNVEV (reference sequence). CDR3 size: 12 residues. J was trimmed by 7 bases and V by 5 bases; bases with no gene match: 3. The CDR3 protein is CASSHGQGEAFF. CDR3 DNA: TGTGCCAGCAGTCATGGACAGGGTGAAGCTTTCTTT.

The rearrangement links TRBV29-1 to TRBJ2-6; D gene uncertain. Germline CDR1 SQVTM, CDR2 ANQGSEA. Trimming removed 7 bases from V and 0 bases from J, with 13 bases in between. The CDR3 totals 15 residues. The DNA for the CDR3 is TGCAGCGCATACCTGGGCCTCTCTGGGGCCAACGTCCTGACTTTC. Protein sequence: CSAYLGLSGANVLTF.

The CDR3 DNA sequence: TGTGCCAGCAGTGACAGGGTTGGCTCCTACGAGCAGTACTTC. It codes for CASSDRVGSYEQYF. This chain uses TRBV27 with TRBJ2-7, with 7 bases fitting TRBD1. Trimming took 5 bases from V and 0 from J; bases not matched to a gene: 4. Germline V gives CDR1 MNHEY, CDR2 SMNVEV (reference sequence). The CDR3 contains 14 residues.

CDR3 coding DNA: TGCGCCAGCAGCCAAGAAACAGGGGCTCGCAATCAGCCCCAGCATTTT. It yields the protein CASSQETGARNQPQHF. The chain has TRBV4-1 and TRBJ1-5; 7 nucleotides line up with TRBD1. Per germline, CDR1 MGHRA and CDR2 YSYEKL. Unmatched junction bases numbered 4, after V lost 0 bases and J lost 2 bases. This CDR3 has 16 amino acids.

The chain recombines TRBV27 with TRBJ1-2; TRBD1 agrees at 7 bases. V was pared by 0 bases and J by 8 bases, with 6 bases of the junction left unmatched. The V gene's germline CDR1 is MNHEY and CDR2 SMNVEV (reference sequence). The CDR3 covers 14 residues. The CDR3 coding sequence is TGTGCCAGCAGTTTATCGCAAGGCAGGGGGGGCTACACCTTC. This translates into CASSLSQGRGGYTF.

The CDR3 coding sequence is TGTGCCAGCAGTCCCTACCAACAGGGGCCGGGCGGCCTTCCCCAGTTCTTC. It is translated as CASSPYQQGPGGLPQFF. The V gene is TRBV27, the J gene TRBJ2-1, with 7 bases identical to TRBD1. The junction had 23 bases not matched to a gene; V was cut back by 5 bases and J by 13 bases. The CDR3 runs to 17 residues. Germline V gives CDR1 MNHEY, CDR2 SMNVEV (reference sequence).

The CDR3 nucleotides are TGTGCCAGCAGCTCGTCCCTCCCTAGCGGGGCCTACGAGCAGTACTTC. Amino acid sequence: CASSSSLPSGAYEQYF. This chain links TRBV7-2 with TRBJ2-7, with 9 positions matching TRBD2. V gave up 4 bases and J gave up 2 bases; unmatched junction bases: 9. The CDR3 has 16 amino acids. CDR1 and CDR2 from the germline V gene are SGHTA and FQGNSA.

The chain combines TRBV7-9 with TRBJ2-7; 10 bases match TRBD1. This CDR3 has 16 residues. The trim removed 4 bases at V and 0 bases at J, leaving 6 bases unmatched. From germline, CDR1 is SEHNR and CDR2 FQNEAQ (reference sequence). The CDR3 reads CASSSTTGGFSYEQYF. In DNA, the CDR3 is TGTGCCAGCAGCTCAACGACAGGGGGCTTCTCCTACGAGCAGTACTTC.

The chain links TRBV6-6 to TRBJ2-5; D is unclear. V lost 1 base and J lost 3, with 6 bases in between. This CDR3 is built from 13 residues. The germline gives CDR1 MNHNY, CDR2 SVGAGI (reference sequence). This CDR3 reads CASSYLAEETQYF. In DNA, the CDR3 is TGTGCCAGCAGTTACTTGGCAGAAGAGACCCAGTACTTC.

V and J are TRBV4-1 and TRBJ2-7; D is undetermined. V gave up 0 bases and J gave up 5 bases, with 11 bases separating them. This CDR3 has 14 amino acids. Germline V gene data show CDR1 as MGHRA and CDR2 as YSYEKL. DNA for the CDR3: TGCGCCAGCAGCCAAGATTTGGGGTTCGACGAGCAGTACTTC. Translated, it gives CASSQDLGFDEQYF.

This sequence joins TRBV5-1 and TRBJ2-2; 13 nucleotides align to TRBD2. The germline gives CDR1 SGHRS, CDR2 YFSETQ. V trimming: 0 bases; J trimming: 5 bases; junction bases outside the gene matches: 7. The CDR3 sequence is 18 residues long. In nucleotides, the CDR3 is TGCGCCAGCAGCTTGGGGACTAGCGGGGGCCGATTTACCGGGGAGCTGTTTTTT. It translates to CASSLGTSGGRFTGELFF. The full variable domain, with the rest looked up from reference TRBV5-1 and TRBJ2-2, is KAGVTQTPRYLIKTRGQQVTLSCSPISGHRSVSWYQQTPGQGLQFLFEYFSETQRNKGNFPGRFSGRQFSNSRSEMNVSTLELGDSALYLCASSLGTSGGRFTGELFFGEGSRLTVL.

This CDR3 is CASSPLNRASGYTF. As DNA, the CDR3 is TGTGCCAGCAGTCCCCTTAACAGGGCGAGTGGCTACACCTTC. J is TRBJ1-2 and V is TRBV27, with D tentatively TRBD1 (6 bases). Germline V CDR1 and CDR2: MNHEY, SMNVEV (reference sequence). The V gene lost 5 bases and the J gene lost 7 bases, with 17 bases spanning the gap. This CDR3 spans 14 amino acids.

V and J are TRBV11-2 and TRBJ1-1; no definite D call. V lost 3 bases to trimming and J lost 5 bases, with 7 bases between them. Germline V gene data show CDR1 as SGHAT and CDR2 as FQNNGV. This CDR3 is built from 12 residues. This CDR3 reads CASSFTGTEAFF. The CDR3, as DNA: TGTGCCAGCAGCTTTACGGGGACTGAAGCTTTCTTT.

V gene TRBV28 combines with J gene TRBJ2-1, with 10 nucleotides matching TRBD1. The V gene end was trimmed by 5 bases and the J gene end by 8 bases; junction bases not matched to a gene: 3. Germline V gene sequence: CDR1 MDHEN, CDR2 SYDVKM. The CDR3 extends over 13 amino acids. CDR3 sequence (DNA): TGTGCCAGCAGTGAGACAGGGGGCGATGAGCAGTTCTTC. It yields the protein CASSETGGDEQFF. The complete variable domain, with remaining parts taken from reference TRBV28 and TRBJ2-1, reads DVKVTQSSRYLVKRTGEKVFLECVQDMDHENMFWYRQDPGLGLRLIYFSYDVKMKEKGDIPEGYSVSREKKERFSLILESASTNQTSMYLCASSETGGDEQFFGPGTRLTVL.

This chain joins TRBV4-3 and TRBJ1-3; D may be TRBD1 (6 bases). The CDR3 runs to 13 residues. With 1 base removed from V and 11 bases from J, the gap between germline ends came to 12 bases. Looked up from germline, CDR1 is LGHNA and CDR2 is YSLEER. CDR3 sequence: CASSQVFQGPIYF. In nucleotides, the CDR3 is TGCGCCAGCAGCCAAGTTTTTCAGGGGCCCATATATTTT.

This rearrangement joins TRBV5-6 to TRBJ1-5, with D hard to call. This CDR3 has 12 amino acids. V was shortened by 0 bases and J by 7 bases, with 5 bases between the two germline ends. Germline CDR1 and CDR2: SGHDT and YYEEEE. The CDR3 sequence: CASSLEDQPQHF. CDR3 nucleotides: TGTGCCAGCAGCTTGGAGGACCAGCCCCAGCATTTT.

The chain couples TRBV7-2 to TRBJ2-1; weak D call: TRBD1 (6 bases). The CDR3 contains 16 residues. The V gene lost 1 base and the J gene lost 4 bases, with 14 bases spanning the gap. Germline loops: CDR1 SGHTA, CDR2 FQGNSA. The CDR3 reads CASSLVSGERYNEQFF. The CDR3 bases are TGTGCCAGCAGCTTAGTCTCAGGGGAACGGTACAATGAGCAGTTCTTC. The full variable domain, with the rest looked up from reference TRBV7-2 and TRBJ2-1, is GAGVSQSPSNKVTEKGKDVELRCDPISGHTALYWYRQSLGQGLEFLIYFQGNSAPDKSGLPSDRFSAERTGGSVSTLTIQRTQQEDSAVYLCASSLVSGERYNEQFFGPGTRLTVL.

V and J are TRBV6-5 and TRBJ2-7; D not certain. The germline V and J ends were trimmed by 0 bases and 6 bases, with 9 bases remaining between them. From germline, CDR1 is MNHEY and CDR2 SVGAGI. The CDR3 is 13 amino acids. CDR3 residues: CASSYSFTGEQYF. DNA of the CDR3: TGTGCCAGCAGTTACTCATTTACCGGCGAGCAGTACTTC.

This clone is a singleton in its sample. Distinct nucleotide sequences in the sample also encode this CDR3. The V and J genes are TRBV11-2 and TRBJ2-7; D unclear. Germline CDR1 reads SGHAT; CDR2 reads FQNNGV. Between the trimmed V and J ends, which lost 1 base and 1 base, there was a span of 5 bases. This CDR3 spans 13 amino acids. CDR3 in amino acids: CASSLGASYEQYF. The DNA of the CDR3 is TGTGCCAGCAGCTTAGGGGCGTCCTACGAGCAGTACTTC.

V usage is TRBV9 and J usage is TRBJ2-1; 10 bases are shared with TRBD2. V gave up 4 bases and J gave up 8 bases; unmatched junction bases: 9. Germline V gene data show CDR1 as SGDLS and CDR2 as YYNGEE. This CDR3 has 15 amino acids. CDR3 in DNA: TGTGCCAGCAGCCTCGGGACTAGCGATCTGGATGAGCAGTTCTTC. Encoded protein: CASSLGTSDLDEQFF.

V is TRBV19 and J is TRBJ2-7; D is perhaps TRBD1 (7 bases). CDR3 length: 12 amino acids. Germline V gene lookup returns CDR1 LNHDA and CDR2 SQIVND (reference sequence). Between the trimmed V and J ends, which lost 10 bases and 3 bases, there was a span of 13 bases. This CDR3 reads CATRGDSYEQYF. The CDR3 coding sequence is TGTGCCACCAGGGGGGACAGCTACGAGCAGTACTTC.

The CDR3 region has the DNA TGTGCCAGCAGCTTAGTTGACAGGGGGCTTTCCGACGAGCAGTACTTC. It yields the protein CASSLVDRGLSDEQYF. The V gene is TRBV7-2, the J gene TRBJ2-7; 10 bases are a match to TRBD1. The CDR3 has 16 residues. Germline-derived CDR1 and CDR2 are SGHTA and FQGNSA. The V gene end was trimmed by 1 base and the J gene end by 5 bases; junction bases not matched to a gene: 8.

This chain joins TRBV5-8 and TRBJ1-1, with a weak D call TRBD1 (5 bases). This CDR3 spans 20 amino acids. The germline V gene encodes CDR1 SGHTS and CDR2 YDEGEE. V lost 2 bases and J lost 3, with 29 bases in between. CDR3 in amino acids: CASSFIVIMQGGVADTEAFF. In nucleotides, the CDR3 is TGTGCCAGCAGCTTTATCGTCATAATGCAGGGTGGGGTCGCGGACACTGAAGCTTTCTTT.

The rearrangement joins TRBV9 to TRBJ2-1; 11 bases align to TRBD2. The germline CDR1 and CDR2 sequences are SGDLS and YYNGEE. The trim removed 4 bases at V and 4 bases at J, leaving 4 bases unmatched. The CDR3 consists of 15 residues. The DNA for the CDR3 is TGTGCCAGCAGCACGACTAGCGGGGTGTACAATGAGCAGTTCTTC. Protein sequence: CASSTTSGVYNEQFF. Combining the CDR3 with reference TRBV9 and TRBJ2-1 gives the whole variable domain DSGVTQTPKHLITATGQRVTLRCSPRSGDLSVYWYQQSLDQGLQFLIQYYNGEERAKGNILERFSAQQFPDLHSELNLSSLELGDSALYFCASSTTSGVYNEQFFGPGTRLTVL.

In nucleotides, the CDR3 is TGTGCCAGCAGTGAACTAGCGGGGGGCGACGAGCAGTACTTC. It translates to CASSELAGGDEQYF. The chain is built from TRBV6-5 and TRBJ2-7, with 12 bases aligning to TRBD2. Germline V gene sequence: CDR1 MNHEY, CDR2 SVGAGI. The CDR3 extends over 14 amino acids. The V segment lost 5 bases and the J segment 5 bases; nucleotides outside the gene matches: 4.